This T cell receptor beta chain was obtained from a study of somatic reversion in DOCK8 deficiency (TCRdb year 2020). Study-wide context: The study compared T cell receptor beta repertoires of DOCK8-deficient patients, DOCK8-revertant patients and healthy volunteers. The study examined how somatic reversion of pathogenic DOCK8 variants changes lymphocyte differentiation and function in DOCK8 deficiency. The DOCK8-deficient patients included in the study had been described in earlier reports.

To note about this clonotype: What antigen it recognizes has not been identified. Per-base quality was not reported, and no clone a single base away is much larger than it.

Blood for healthy controls was obtained from volunteer donors provided by blood services in Australia and France. Genomic DNA for TCR repertoire analysis was extracted from whole blood samples or from PBMCs. Results and caveats for the whole study, not just this receptor: Whether whole blood or PBMCs served as the source material for each individual sample was not specified in the methods.

Preparation of the library involved multiplex PCR. TRB libraries were generated by one-step amplicon PCR from approximately 100 ng genomic DNA using EuroClonality-NGS primers. Sequencing of TRB amplicons was performed on Illumina MiSeq instruments using 2 x 250 bp version 2 chemistry. For the original study's pipeline: IMGT/HighV-QUEST was used for primary TRB sequence analysis and V(D)J annotation. Repertoire diversity and composition were evaluated with VDJtools after nonfunctional clones were removed and downsampling was applied for comparisons between samples. Starting from the raw public reads, TCRdb applied fastp trimming at Q25, assembled clones with MiXCR and retained in-frame beta chains. Each record represents a unique CDR3 protein, reported with the most common genes and DNA among its rows. TCRdb's processing, not the authors' own work, is the source of the V and J calls. This sample has approximately 2,600 distinct CDR3 sequences in its table, and roughly a quarter of those were observed once. Approximately 9.5% of the sample goes to the ten largest clones.

The germline V end is reduced by 1 base and the J end by 3 bases; junction bases left unmatched: 2. The CDR3 contains 14 residues, cysteine and phenylalanine counted. Only CDR3 DNA is held: 42 bases, read in frame from base 1. From a lookup of the germline V gene (reference sequence), CDR1 and CDR2 are DFQATT and SNEGSKA. Sequencing was performed on peripheral blood. The origin of this receptor is a human donor in good health. Recombination linked TRBV20-1 to TRBJ2-3; 9 of the junction bases match TRBD2. The CDR3 is CSARAREGTDTQYF. The DNA is as follows: TGCAGTGCTAGAGCGCGGGAGGGAACAGATACGCAGTATTTT.